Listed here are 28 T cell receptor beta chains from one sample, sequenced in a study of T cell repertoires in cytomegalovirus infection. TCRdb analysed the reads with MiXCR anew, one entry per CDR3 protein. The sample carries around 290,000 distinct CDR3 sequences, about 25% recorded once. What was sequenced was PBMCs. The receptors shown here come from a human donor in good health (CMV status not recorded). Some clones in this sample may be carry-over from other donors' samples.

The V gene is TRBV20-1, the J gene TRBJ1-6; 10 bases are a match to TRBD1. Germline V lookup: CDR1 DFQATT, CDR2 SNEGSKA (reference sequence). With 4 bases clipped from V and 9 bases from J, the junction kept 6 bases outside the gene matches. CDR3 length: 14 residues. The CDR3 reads CSATPGQGSSPLHF. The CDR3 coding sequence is TGCAGTGCTACTCCGGGACAGGGGAGTTCACCCCTCCACTTT.

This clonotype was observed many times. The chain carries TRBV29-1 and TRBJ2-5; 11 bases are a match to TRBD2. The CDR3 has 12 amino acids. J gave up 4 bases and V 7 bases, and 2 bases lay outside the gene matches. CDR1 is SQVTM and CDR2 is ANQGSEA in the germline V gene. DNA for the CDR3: TGCAGCGGGGGGACTAGCGGAGAGACCCAGTACTTC. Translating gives CSGGTSGETQYF.

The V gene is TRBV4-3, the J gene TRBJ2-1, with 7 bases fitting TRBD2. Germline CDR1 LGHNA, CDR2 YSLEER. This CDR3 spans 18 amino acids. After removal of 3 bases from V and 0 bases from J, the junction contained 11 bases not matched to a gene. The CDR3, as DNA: TGCGCCAGCAGCCAGCTCCTAGCTGGGGGGGTCTCCTACAATGAGCAGTTCTTC. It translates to CASSQLLAGGVSYNEQFF.

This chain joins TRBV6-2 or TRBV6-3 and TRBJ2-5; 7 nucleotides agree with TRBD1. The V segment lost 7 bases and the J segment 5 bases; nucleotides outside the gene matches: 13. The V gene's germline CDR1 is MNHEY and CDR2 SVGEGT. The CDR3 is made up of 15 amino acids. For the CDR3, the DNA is TGTGCCAGCACTTCCGGGACAGTGAGTCGGGAGACCCAGTACTTC. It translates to CASTSGTVSRETQYF.

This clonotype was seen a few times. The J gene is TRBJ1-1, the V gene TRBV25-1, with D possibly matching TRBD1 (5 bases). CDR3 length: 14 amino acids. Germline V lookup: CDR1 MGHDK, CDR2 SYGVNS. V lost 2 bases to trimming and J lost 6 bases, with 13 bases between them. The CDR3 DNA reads TGTGCCAGCAGTGAACAGGGAGGTAAGGCTGAAGCTTTCTTT. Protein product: CASSEQGGKAEAFF.

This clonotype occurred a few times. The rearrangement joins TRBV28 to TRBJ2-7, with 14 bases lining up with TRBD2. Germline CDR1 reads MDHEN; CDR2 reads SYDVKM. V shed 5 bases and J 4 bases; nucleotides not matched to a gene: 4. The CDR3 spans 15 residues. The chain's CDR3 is CASSLRLAGGYEQYF. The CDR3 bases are TGTGCCAGCAGTCTCCGACTAGCGGGAGGGTACGAGCAGTACTTC.

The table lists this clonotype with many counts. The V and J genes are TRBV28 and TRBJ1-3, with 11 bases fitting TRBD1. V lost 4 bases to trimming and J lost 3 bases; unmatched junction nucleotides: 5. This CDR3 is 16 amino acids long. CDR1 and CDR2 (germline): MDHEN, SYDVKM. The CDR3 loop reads CASSSQDRGLGNTIYF. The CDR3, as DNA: TGTGCCAGCAGTTCCCAGGACAGGGGGCTTGGAAACACCATATATTTT.

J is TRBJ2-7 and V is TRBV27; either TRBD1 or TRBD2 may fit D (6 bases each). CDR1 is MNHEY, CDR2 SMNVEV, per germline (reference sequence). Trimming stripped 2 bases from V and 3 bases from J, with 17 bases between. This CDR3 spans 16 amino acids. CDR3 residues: CASSLKGGATYYEQYF. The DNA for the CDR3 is TGTGCCAGCAGTTTAAAGGGGGGTGCTACCTACTACGAGCAGTACTTC.

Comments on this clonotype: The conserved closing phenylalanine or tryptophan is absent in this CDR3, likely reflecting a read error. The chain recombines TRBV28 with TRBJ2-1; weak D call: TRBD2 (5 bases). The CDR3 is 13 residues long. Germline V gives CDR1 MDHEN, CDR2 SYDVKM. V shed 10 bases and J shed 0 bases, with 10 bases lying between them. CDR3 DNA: TGTGCCATCGCCCGGGGCTCCTACAATGAGCAGTTCGTC. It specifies CAIARGSYNEQFV.

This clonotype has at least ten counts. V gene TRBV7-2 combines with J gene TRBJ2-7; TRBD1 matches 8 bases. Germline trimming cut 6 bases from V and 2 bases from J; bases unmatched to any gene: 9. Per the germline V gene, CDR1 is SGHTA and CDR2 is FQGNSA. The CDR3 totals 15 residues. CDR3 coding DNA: TGTGCCAGCAGTCTCGACAGGGGCCTCACCTACGAGCAGTACTTC. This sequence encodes CASSLDRGLTYEQYF.

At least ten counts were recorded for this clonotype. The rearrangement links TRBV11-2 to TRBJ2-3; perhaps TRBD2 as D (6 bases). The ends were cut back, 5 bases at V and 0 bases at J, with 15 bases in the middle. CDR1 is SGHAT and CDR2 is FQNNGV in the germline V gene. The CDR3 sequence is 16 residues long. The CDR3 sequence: CASSPGTFASTDTQYF. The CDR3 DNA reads TGTGCCAGCAGCCCAGGGACTTTCGCGAGCACAGATACGCAGTATTTT. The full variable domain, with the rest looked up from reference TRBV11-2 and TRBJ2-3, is EAGVAQSPRYKIIEKRQSVAFWCNPISGHATLYWYQQILGQGPKLLIQFQNNGVVDDSQLPKDRFSAERLKGVDSTLKIQPAKLEDSAVYLCASSPGTFASTDTQYFGPGTRLTVL.

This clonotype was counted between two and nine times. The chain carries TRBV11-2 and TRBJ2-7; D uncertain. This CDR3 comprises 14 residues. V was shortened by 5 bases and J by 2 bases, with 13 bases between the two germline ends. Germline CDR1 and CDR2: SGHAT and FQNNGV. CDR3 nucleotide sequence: TGTGCCAGCAGCCCGTTTAGTACAGCCTACGAGCAGTACTTC. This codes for CASSPFSTAYEQYF.

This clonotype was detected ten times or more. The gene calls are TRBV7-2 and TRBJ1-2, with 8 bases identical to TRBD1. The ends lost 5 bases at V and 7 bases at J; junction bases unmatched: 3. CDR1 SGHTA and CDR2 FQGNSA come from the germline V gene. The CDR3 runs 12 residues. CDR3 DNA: TGTGCCAGCAGCCCCGACAGGGGTGGCTACACCTTC. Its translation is CASSPDRGGYTF.

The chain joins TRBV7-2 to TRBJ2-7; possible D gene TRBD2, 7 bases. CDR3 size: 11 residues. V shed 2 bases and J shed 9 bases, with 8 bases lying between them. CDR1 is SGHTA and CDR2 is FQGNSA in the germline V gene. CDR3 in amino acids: CASSLRGGQYF. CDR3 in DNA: TGTGCCAGCAGCTTAAGGGGGGGGCAGTACTTC.

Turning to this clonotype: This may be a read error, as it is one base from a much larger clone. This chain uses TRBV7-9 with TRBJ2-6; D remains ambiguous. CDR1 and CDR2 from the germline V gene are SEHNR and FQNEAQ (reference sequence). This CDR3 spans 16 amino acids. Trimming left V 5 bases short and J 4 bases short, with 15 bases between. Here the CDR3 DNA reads TGTGCCAGCAGCAGAGGTACCGCGTGGGGGGCCAACGTCCTGACTTTC. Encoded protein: CASSRGTAWGANVLTF.

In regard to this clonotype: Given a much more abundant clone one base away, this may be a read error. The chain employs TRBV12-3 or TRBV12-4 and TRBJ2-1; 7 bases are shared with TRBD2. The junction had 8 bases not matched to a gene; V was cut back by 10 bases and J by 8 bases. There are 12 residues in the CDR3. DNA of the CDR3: TGTGCCATCTCTCAGGGACTATATGAGCAGTTCTTC. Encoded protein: CAISQGLYEQFF.

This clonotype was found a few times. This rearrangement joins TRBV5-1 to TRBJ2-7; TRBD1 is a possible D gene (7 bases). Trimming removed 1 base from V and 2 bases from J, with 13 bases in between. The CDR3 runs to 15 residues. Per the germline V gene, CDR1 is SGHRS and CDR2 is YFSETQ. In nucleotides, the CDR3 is TGCGCCAGCAGCTTGAGGCGGGGACAGACCTACGAGCAGTACTTC. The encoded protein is CASSLRRGQTYEQYF.

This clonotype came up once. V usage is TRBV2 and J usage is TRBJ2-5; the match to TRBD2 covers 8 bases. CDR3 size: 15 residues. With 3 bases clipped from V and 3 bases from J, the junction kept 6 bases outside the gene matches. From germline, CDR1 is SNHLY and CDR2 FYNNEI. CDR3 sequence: CASSDPGGPKETQYF. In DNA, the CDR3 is TGTGCCAGCAGTGACCCGGGAGGGCCTAAAGAGACCCAGTACTTC.

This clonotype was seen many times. The CDR3 loop reads CASSFEREGLGDTQYF. In DNA, the CDR3 is TGTGCCAGCAGCTTCGAGCGGGAGGGCCTGGGGGATACGCAGTATTTT. The V call is TRBV7-8, the J call TRBJ2-3, with TRBD2 matching over 10 bases. Trimming cost V 3 bases and J 6 bases; bases outside gene matches: 9. Per the germline V gene, CDR1 is SGHVS and CDR2 is FQNEAQ. The CDR3 contains 16 residues.

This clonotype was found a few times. The CDR3 coding sequence is TGTGCCAGCAGTTTGGGCAGGGCTGGGGCCAACGTCCTGACTTTC. It translates to CASSLGRAGANVLTF. The chain joins TRBV28 to TRBJ2-6, with D possibly being TRBD1 (5 bases). Trimming removed 3 bases from V and 2 bases from J, with 8 bases in between. CDR3 length: 15 amino acids. Germline lookup yields CDR1 MDHEN and CDR2 SYDVKM. Looking up the rest from reference TRBV28 and TRBJ2-6 gives the full variable domain: DVKVTQSSRYLVKRTGEKVFLECVQDMDHENMFWYRQDPGLGLRLIYFSYDVKMKEKGDIPEGYSVSREKKERFSLILESASTNQTSMYLCASSLGRAGANVLTFGAGSRLTVL.

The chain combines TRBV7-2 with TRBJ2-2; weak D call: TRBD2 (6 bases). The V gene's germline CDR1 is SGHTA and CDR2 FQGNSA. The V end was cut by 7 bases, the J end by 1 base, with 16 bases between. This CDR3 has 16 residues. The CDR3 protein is CASTPPGLVNTGELFF. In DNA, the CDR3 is TGTGCCAGCACACCACCGGGACTCGTGAACACCGGGGAGCTGTTTTTT.

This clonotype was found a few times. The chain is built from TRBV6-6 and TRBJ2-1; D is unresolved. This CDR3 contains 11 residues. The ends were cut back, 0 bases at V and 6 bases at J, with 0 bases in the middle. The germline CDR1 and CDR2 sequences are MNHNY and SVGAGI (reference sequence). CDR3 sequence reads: CASSYSNEQFF. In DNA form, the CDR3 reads TGTGCCAGCAGTTACTCCAATGAGCAGTTCTTC.

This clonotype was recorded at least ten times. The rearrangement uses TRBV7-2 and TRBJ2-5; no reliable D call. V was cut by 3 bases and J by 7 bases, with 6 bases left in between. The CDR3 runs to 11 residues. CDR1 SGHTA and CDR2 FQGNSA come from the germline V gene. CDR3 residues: CASSFHGTQYF. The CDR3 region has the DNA TGTGCCAGCAGCTTTCATGGGACCCAGTACTTC.

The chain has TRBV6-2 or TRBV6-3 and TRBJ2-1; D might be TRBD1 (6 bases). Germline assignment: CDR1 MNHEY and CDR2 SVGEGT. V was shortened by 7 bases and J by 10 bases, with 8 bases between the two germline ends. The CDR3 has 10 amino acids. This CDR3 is CASNRVEQFF. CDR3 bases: TGTGCCAGCAACAGGGTAGAGCAGTTCTTC.

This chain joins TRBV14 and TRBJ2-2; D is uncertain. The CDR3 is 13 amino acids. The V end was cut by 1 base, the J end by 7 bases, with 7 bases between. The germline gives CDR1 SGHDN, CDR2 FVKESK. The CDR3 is CASSQVNGGELFF. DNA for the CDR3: TGTGCCAGCAGCCAAGTTAATGGCGGGGAGCTGTTTTTT.

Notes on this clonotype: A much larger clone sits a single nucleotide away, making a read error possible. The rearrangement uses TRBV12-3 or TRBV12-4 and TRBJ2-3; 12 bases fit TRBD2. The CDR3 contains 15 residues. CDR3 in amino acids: CASSFRTSGTDKQYF. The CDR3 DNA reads TGTGCCAGCAGTTTTCGGACTAGCGGGACAGATAAGCAGTATTTT.

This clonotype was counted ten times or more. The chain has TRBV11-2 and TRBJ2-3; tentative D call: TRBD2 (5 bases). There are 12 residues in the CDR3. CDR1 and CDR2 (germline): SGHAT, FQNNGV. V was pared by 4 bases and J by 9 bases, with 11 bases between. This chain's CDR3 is CASSSIPGTQYF. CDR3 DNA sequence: TGTGCCAGCAGCTCGATCCCGGGGACGCAGTATTTT.

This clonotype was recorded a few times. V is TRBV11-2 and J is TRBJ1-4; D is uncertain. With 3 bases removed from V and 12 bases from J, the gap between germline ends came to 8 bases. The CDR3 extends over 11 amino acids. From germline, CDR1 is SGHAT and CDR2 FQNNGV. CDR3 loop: CASSLYTELFF. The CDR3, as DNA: TGTGCCAGCAGCTTGTATACAGAACTGTTTTTT.